Below, 10 T cell receptor beta chains from the same sample are listed, as sequenced in a study of blood T cell repertoires in COVID-19. Sequencing was performed with immunoSEQ multiplex PCR; in TCRdb, only in-frame clones are kept and a portion is missing. The table lists 200,000 to 250,000 clones, approximately 85% of them singletons, with 4.5% to 5.5% in the top ten. Sample: peripheral blood. These receptors all come from a woman in her 70s with COVID-19, enrolled during active disease.

The V and J genes are TRBV6-2 or TRBV6-3 and TRBJ2-2, with a tentative D call TRBD2 (6 bases). Trimming stripped 6 bases from V and 6 bases from J, with 20 bases between. CDR1 is MNHEY and CDR2 is SVGEGT in the germline V gene. The CDR3 spans 16 residues. The CDR3 DNA is TGTGCCAGCAGCGCACTAGCCCTCACATTCTCCGGGGAGCTGTTTTTT. Translating gives CASSALALTFSGELFF.

The chain is built from TRBV4-2 and TRBJ1-1; a weak D match, TRBD1 (6 bases). The CDR3 spans 15 residues. V dropped 4 bases and J dropped 5 bases, with 17 bases sitting between them. CDR1 and CDR2 from the germline V gene are LGHNA and YNFKEQ. The CDR3 bases are TGTGCCAGCAGCCCGGTACAGGGTGGTGGAACTGAAGCTTTCTTT. Amino acids: CASSPVQGGGTEAFF.

The genes are TRBV6-5 and TRBJ1-5; TRBD1 is a possible D gene (6 bases). V gave up 0 bases and J gave up 6 bases, with 12 bases separating them. The length of the CDR3 is 15 residues. The germline gives CDR1 MNHEY, CDR2 SVGAGI. The CDR3 coding sequence is TGTGCCAGCAGTTACTCAGGCCAGGGGTTTCAGCCCCAGCATTTT. Translation: CASSYSGQGFQPQHF.

The V call is TRBV3-1 (or the pseudogene TRBV3-2), the J call TRBJ1-5; D remains ambiguous. The germline V gene encodes CDR1 LGHDT and CDR2 YNNKEL (reference sequence). The CDR3 extends over 16 amino acids. V was cut by 1 base and J by 6 bases, with 16 bases left in between. CDR3 in amino acids: CASSQGTGRRIQPQHF. In nucleotides, the CDR3 is TGTGCCAGCAGCCAAGGGACGGGAAGAAGGATTCAGCCCCAGCATTTT.

This clone was seen only a few times. The V and J genes are TRBV9 and TRBJ1-3; 8 bases map to TRBD1. The CDR3 spans 16 residues. The germline gives CDR1 SGDLS, CDR2 YYNGEE. V shed 0 bases, J shed 11 bases, and the junction held 13 bases outside the gene matches. The CDR3 protein is CASSVAWGQAQDAIYF. CDR3 nucleotides: TGTGCCAGCAGCGTAGCTTGGGGACAGGCCCAGGACGCCATATATTTT.

The V gene is TRBV6-5, the J gene TRBJ2-5, with 9 bases identical to TRBD2. Per the germline V gene, CDR1 is MNHEY and CDR2 is SVGAGI. The CDR3 extends over 12 amino acids. V lost 7 bases to trimming and J lost 6 bases; unmatched junction nucleotides: 3. The CDR3 loop is CASTSGKKTQYF. The CDR3 nucleotides read TGTGCCAGCACTAGCGGGAAAAAGACCCAGTACTTC.

The rearrangement uses TRBV6-5 and TRBJ1-5; 10 nucleotides match TRBD1. The junction had 8 bases not matched to a gene; V was cut back by 8 bases and J by 4 bases. The V gene's germline CDR1 is MNHEY and CDR2 SVGAGI. There are 15 residues in the CDR3. CDR3 sequence (DNA): TGTGCCAGCCTCGACAGGGGGCGGGGGAATCAGCCCCAGCATTTT. Protein sequence: CASLDRGRGNQPQHF.

The rearrangement uses TRBV5-6 and TRBJ2-5, with a weak D call TRBD2 (6 bases). This CDR3 comprises 17 residues. Germline CDR1 reads SGHDT; CDR2 reads YYEEEE. V lost 2 bases to trimming and J lost 0 bases, with 17 bases between them. CDR3 loop: CASSLYVAVGNQETQYF. In nucleotides, the CDR3 is TGTGCCAGCAGCTTATACGTAGCGGTCGGGAACCAAGAGACCCAGTACTTC.

The rearrangement links TRBV28 to TRBJ2-7; TRBD1 aligns across 8 bases. The junction had 15 bases not matched to a gene; V was cut back by 6 bases and J by 5 bases. From germline, CDR1 is MDHEN and CDR2 SYDVKM. The CDR3 spans 16 residues. The CDR3 DNA reads as TGTGCCAGCAGGGGCTACGGCTGGACAGGGTACGACGAGCAGTACTTC. It translates to CASRGYGWTGYDEQYF.

This clone appeared a few times. The genes are TRBV28 and TRBJ1-6; D is unclear. Trimming took 6 bases from V and 0 from J, leaving 9 bases between them. This CDR3 is 15 amino acids long. CDR1 and CDR2 (germline): MDHEN, SYDVKM. This CDR3 reads CASRSSGSYNSPLHF. The CDR3 DNA follows: TGTGCCAGCAGATCCTCCGGCTCCTATAATTCACCCCTCCACTTT.